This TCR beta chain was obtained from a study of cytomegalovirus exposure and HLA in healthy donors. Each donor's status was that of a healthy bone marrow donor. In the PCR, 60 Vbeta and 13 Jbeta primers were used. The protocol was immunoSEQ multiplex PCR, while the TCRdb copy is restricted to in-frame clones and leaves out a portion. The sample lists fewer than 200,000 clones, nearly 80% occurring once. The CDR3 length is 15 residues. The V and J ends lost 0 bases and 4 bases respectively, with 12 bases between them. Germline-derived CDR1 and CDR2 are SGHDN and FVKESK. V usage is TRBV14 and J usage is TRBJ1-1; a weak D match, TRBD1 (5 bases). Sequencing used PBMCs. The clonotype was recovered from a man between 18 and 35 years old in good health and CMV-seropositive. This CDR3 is CASSQDHGRVTEAFF. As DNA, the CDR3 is TGTGCCAGCAGCCAAGATCACGGCAGGGTCACTGAAGCTTTCTTT. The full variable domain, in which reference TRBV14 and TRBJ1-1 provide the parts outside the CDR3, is EAGVTQFPSHSVIEKGQTVTLRCDPISGHDNLYWYRRVMGKEIKFLLHFVKESKQDESGMPNNRFLAERTGGTYSTLKVQPAELEDSGVYFCASSQDHGRVTEAFFGQGTRLTVV.